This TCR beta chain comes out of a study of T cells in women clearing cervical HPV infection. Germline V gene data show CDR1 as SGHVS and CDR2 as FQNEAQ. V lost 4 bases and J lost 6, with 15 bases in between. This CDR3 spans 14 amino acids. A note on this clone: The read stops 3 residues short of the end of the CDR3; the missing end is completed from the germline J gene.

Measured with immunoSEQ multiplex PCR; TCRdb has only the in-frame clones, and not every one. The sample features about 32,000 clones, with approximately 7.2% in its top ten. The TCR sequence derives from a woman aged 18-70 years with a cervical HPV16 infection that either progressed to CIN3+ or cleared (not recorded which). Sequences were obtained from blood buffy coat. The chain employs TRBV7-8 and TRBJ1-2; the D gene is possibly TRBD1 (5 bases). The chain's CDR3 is CASSWRSGADGYTF. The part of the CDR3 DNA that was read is TGTGCCAGCAGCTGGAGAAGCGGGGCGGATGGC.